A selection of T cell receptor beta chains follows, all from one sample in a study of cytomegalovirus exposure and HLA in healthy donors. The data were produced by immunoSEQ multiplex PCR, yet TCRdb's version contains in-frame clones alone and is incomplete. The sample yields roughly 150,000 clones, roughly 91% seen once. The sample comprised PBMCs. The receptor source for this set is a man aged 18 to 30 in good health and CMV-seronegative. CDR3s include the opening cysteine and the closing phenylalanine or tryptophan. Fields, in order: J gene, V gene, clone size, D gene, CDR3 protein, CDR3 DNA. D genes are given only for firm matches. Only some rows state a clone size, as once, few, many or a class for expanded clones.

J: TRBJ2-3; V: TRBV27; size: few; D: NA; CDR3: CASSFWAADTQYF; DNA: TGTGCCAGCAGTTTTTGGGCAGCAGATACGCAGTATTTT
J: TRBJ1-2; V: TRBV18; size: once; D: TRBD1; CDR3: CASSRGQGWGYTF; DNA: TGTGCCAGCTCACGGGGACAGGGCTGGGGCTACACCTTC
J: TRBJ1-5; V: TRBV30; size: NA; D: NA; CDR3: CAWIILGELRPQHF; DNA: TGTGCCTGGATTATACTCGGGGAACTCCGGCCCCAGCATTTT
J: TRBJ2-4; V: TRBV11-2; size: NA; D: NA; CDR3: CASTVLGQLLAKNIQYF; DNA: TGTGCCAGCACTGTATTGGGACAACTGCTAGCCAAAAACATTCAGTACTTC
J: TRBJ1-5; V: TRBV6-5; size: NA; D: TRBD1; CDR3: CASSQTWTGDQPQHF; DNA: TGTGCCAGCAGTCAAACCTGGACAGGGGATCAGCCCCAGCATTTT
J: TRBJ2-7; V: TRBV11-2; size: once; D: TRBD2; CDR3: CASSQLPGRPYEQYF; DNA: TGTGCCAGCAGTCAACTCCCCGGGAGGCCCTACGAGCAGTACTTC
J: TRBJ2-2; V: TRBV7-9; size: once; D: NA; CDR3: CASSEKQDGELFF; DNA: TGTGCCAGCAGCGAAAAGCAGGACGGGGAGCTGTTTTTT
J: TRBJ2-7; V: TRBV19; size: NA; D: TRBD1; CDR3: CASSIDLGQGYEQYF; DNA: TGTGCCAGTAGTATAGATTTGGGACAGGGGTACGAGCAGTACTTC
J: TRBJ2-1; V: TRBV7-2; size: NA; D: TRBD2; CDR3: CASSRQGSSGRTYNEQFF; DNA: TGTGCCAGCAGCCGACAGGGGTCTAGCGGGAGGACCTACAATGAGCAGTTCTTC
J: TRBJ1-1; V: TRBV5-1; size: NA; D: NA; CDR3: CASPSPRERTMNTEAFF; DNA: TGCGCCAGCCCCAGCCCCCGGGAGAGAACTATGAACACTGAAGCTTTCTTT
J: TRBJ2-2; V: TRBV10-3; size: NA; D: NA; CDR3: CAIRHAGPLTGELFF; DNA: TGTGCCATCAGGCACGCGGGACCATTAACCGGGGAGCTGTTTTTT
J: TRBJ1-1; V: TRBV29-1; size: NA; D: TRBD1; CDR3: CSVKIRDRLNTEAFF; DNA: TGCAGCGTAAAAATCCGGGACAGACTGAACACTGAAGCTTTCTTT
J: TRBJ1-2; V: TRBV28; size: few; D: NA; CDR3: CASSFRFRERGYTF; DNA: TGTGCCAGCAGTTTTAGGTTCCGGGAAAGGGGCTACACCTTC
J: TRBJ1-2; V: TRBV7-2; size: NA; D: TRBD1; CDR3: CASSSRTGGGYTF; DNA: TGTGCCAGCAGCTCTCGGACAGGGGGTGGCTACACCTTC
J: TRBJ1-1; V: TRBV4-3; size: NA; D: NA; CDR3: CASSHLRGGGNTEAFF; DNA: TGCGCCAGCAGCCATCTCCGGGGAGGGGGTAACACTGAAGCTTTCTTT
J: TRBJ2-3; V: TRBV30; size: NA; D: NA; CDR3: CAWRFTGTDTQYF; DNA: TGTGCCTGGAGATTTACGGGCACAGATACGCAGTATTTT
J: TRBJ2-7; V: TRBV6-5; size: NA; D: NA; CDR3: CASSYGQGGVYEQYF; DNA: TGTGCCAGCAGTTACGGGCAGGGGGGCGTCTACGAGCAGTACTTC
J: TRBJ2-7; V: TRBV28; size: once; D: TRBD1; CDR3: CASSSTRGPYEQYF; DNA: TGTGCCAGCAGTTCGACAAGGGGGCCGTACGAGCAGTACTTC
J: TRBJ2-7; V: TRBV27; size: once; D: TRBD2; CDR3: CASRLSSGRVTYEQYF; DNA: TGTGCCAGCAGGCTAAGTAGCGGGAGGGTCACCTACGAGCAGTACTTC
J: TRBJ2-5; V: TRBV29-1; size: NA; D: NA; CDR3: CSVEDRGYEETQYF; DNA: TGCAGCGTTGAAGATCGAGGCTATGAAGAGACCCAGTACTTC
J: TRBJ1-2; V: TRBV11-2; size: NA; D: NA; CDR3: CASSFRDTVDYGYTF; DNA: TGTGCCAGCAGCTTTCGGGACACCGTTGACTATGGCTACACCTTC
J: TRBJ1-1; V: TRBV27; size: NA; D: NA; CDR3: CASSLWSGGGDTEAFF; DNA: TGTGCCAGCAGTTTATGGTCGGGCGGAGGAGACACTGAAGCTTTCTTT
J: TRBJ1-1; V: TRBV30; size: once; D: NA; CDR3: CAWSGQVNTEAFF; DNA: TGTGCCTGGAGTGGGCAGGTGAACACTGAAGCTTTCTTT
J: TRBJ1-4; V: TRBV5-1; size: NA; D: TRBD1; CDR3: CASAPIGGHSTNEKLFF; DNA: TGCGCCAGCGCGCCGATAGGGGGCCATTCAACTAATGAAAAACTGTTTTTT
J: TRBJ2-1; V: TRBV7-7; size: NA; D: TRBD2; CDR3: CASSLEVAGGRQFF; DNA: TGTGCTAGCAGCTTAGAGGTAGCGGGGGGTCGGCAGTTCTTC
J: TRBJ1-5; V: TRBV19; size: once; D: TRBD1; CDR3: CASSIYPTGNHQPQHF; DNA: TGTGCCAGTAGTATTTATCCGACAGGGAATCATCAGCCCCAGCATTTT
J: TRBJ2-7; V: TRBV2; size: NA; D: NA; CDR3: CASNQGEQYF; DNA: TGTGCCAGCAATCAGGGCGAGCAGTACTTC
J: TRBJ2-7; V: TRBV5-6; size: NA; D: TRBD2; CDR3: CASSLSRGVFYEQYF; DNA: TGTGCCAGCAGCTTGTCGCGGGGGGTCTTCTACGAGCAGTACTTC
J: TRBJ1-6; V: TRBV7-9; size: NA; D: NA; CDR3: CASSTDPSSGSPLHF; DNA: TGTGCCAGCAGCACCGACCCCAGTTCGGGTTCACCCCTCCACTTT
J: TRBJ2-7; V: TRBV6-6; size: NA; D: TRBD2; CDR3: CASSTPSGADEQYF; DNA: TGTGCCAGCAGTACCCCTAGCGGGGCAGACGAGCAGTACTTC
J: TRBJ2-6; V: TRBV19; size: NA; D: TRBD1; CDR3: CASSIQVGTGGTGANVLTF; DNA: TGTGCCAGTAGTATTCAGGTGGGGACAGGGGGAACTGGGGCCAACGTCCTGACTTTC
J: TRBJ1-2; V: TRBV6-5; size: NA; D: NA; CDR3: CASSGQGQGYGYTF; DNA: TGTGCCAGCAGCGGCCAAGGACAAGGGTATGGCTACACCTTC
J: TRBJ2-1; V: TRBV9; size: few; D: NA; CDR3: CASSALDGGNNEQFF; DNA: TGTGCCAGCAGCGCACTCGACGGGGGTAACAATGAGCAGTTCTTC
J: TRBJ1-1; V: TRBV29-1; size: NA; D: NA; CDR3: CSVRNRVAMNTEAFF; DNA: TGCAGCGTTCGTAACAGGGTCGCCATGAACACTGAAGCTTTCTTT
J: TRBJ2-7; V: TRBV5-1; size: NA; D: TRBD2; CDR3: CASSFASGEHYEQYF; DNA: TGCGCCAGCAGCTTTGCTAGCGGAGAACACTACGAGCAGTACTTC
J: TRBJ1-2; V: TRBV28; size: NA; D: NA; CDR3: CASSLRGLTNYGYTF; DNA: TGTGCCAGCAGTCTCCGTGGGCTCACGAACTATGGCTACACCTTC
J: TRBJ1-1; V: TRBV7-9; size: NA; D: NA; CDR3: CASSFRGIGTEAFF; DNA: TGTGCCAGCAGCTTCCGGGGGATAGGAACTGAAGCTTTCTTT
J: TRBJ1-5; V: TRBV28; size: NA; D: NA; CDR3: CASSHRGPWQPQHF; DNA: TGTGCCAGCAGCCATAGGGGTCCCTGGCAGCCCCAGCATTTT
J: TRBJ2-1; V: TRBV20-1; size: NA; D: NA; CDR3: CSAPTYNEQFF; DNA: TGCAGTGCTCCGACTTACAATGAGCAGTTCTTC
J: TRBJ1-4; V: TRBV6-6; size: NA; D: TRBD1; CDR3: CASRSPGGNEKLFF; DNA: TGTGCCAGCAGGTCCCCAGGGGGGAATGAAAAACTGTTTTTT
J: TRBJ2-1; V: TRBV27; size: NA; D: TRBD2; CDR3: CASSLAGGRARDEQFF; DNA: TGTGCCAGCAGTTTAGCTGGCGGGAGGGCCAGGGATGAGCAGTTCTTC
J: TRBJ1-5; V: TRBV4-1; size: NA; D: NA; CDR3: CASSQDRGAGQPQHF; DNA: TGCGCCAGCAGCCAAGACAGGGGTGCAGGTCAGCCCCAGCATTTT
J: TRBJ1-2; V: TRBV19; size: NA; D: NA; CDR3: CATNRAGNGYTF; DNA: TGTGCCACAAATAGGGCAGGGAATGGCTACACCTTC
J: TRBJ2-5; V: TRBV6-1; size: NA; D: NA; CDR3: CASRYRERETQYF; DNA: TGTGCCAGCAGGTACAGGGAGAGAGAGACCCAGTACTTC
J: TRBJ1-2; V: TRBV7-8; size: NA; D: NA; CDR3: CASSPRGTYGYTF; DNA: TGTGCCAGCAGCCCTCGGGGAACCTATGGCTACACCTTC
J: TRBJ2-3; V: TRBV5-6; size: NA; D: NA; CDR3: CASSPTGGATDTQYF; DNA: TGTGCCAGCAGCCCGACCGGGGGAGCCACAGATACGCAGTATTTT
J: TRBJ2-7; V: TRBV28; size: NA; D: NA; CDR3: CASIGRGLYNEQYF; DNA: TGTGCCAGCATAGGGCGGGGGCTGTATAACGAGCAGTACTTC
J: TRBJ2-5; V: TRBV5-6; size: NA; D: NA; CDR3: CASSLSAGGPQYF; DNA: TGTGCCAGCAGCTTGTCAGCAGGAGGGCCCCAGTACTTC
J: TRBJ2-2; V: TRBV27; size: NA; D: NA; CDR3: CASVGDTGELFF; DNA: TGTGCCAGCGTAGGGGACACCGGGGAGCTGTTTTTT
J: TRBJ1-4; V: TRBV27; size: NA; D: TRBD1; CDR3: CASSKQGTNEKLFF; DNA: TGTGCCAGCAGCAAACAGGGGACTAATGAAAAACTGTTTTTT
J: TRBJ2-2; V: TRBV19; size: NA; D: TRBD2; CDR3: CASRGTSATGELFF; DNA: TGTGCCAGTAGGGGGACTAGCGCAACCGGGGAGCTGTTTTTT
J: TRBJ2-5; V: TRBV18; size: NA; D: NA; CDR3: CASSADVWQETQYF; DNA: TGTGCCAGCTCGGCGGATGTTTGGCAAGAGACCCAGTACTTC
J: TRBJ2-5; V: TRBV7-2; size: NA; D: TRBD2; CDR3: CASELAGVQETQYF; DNA: TGTGCCAGTGAACTAGCGGGCGTGCAAGAGACCCAGTACTTC